This passage covers 20 T cell receptor beta chains from one sample sequenced in a study of OX40 agonist ivuxolimab in advanced cancers. Clones were read by immunoSEQ multiplex PCR, and TCRdb kept only the in-frame ones, dropping some. Among 50,000 to 65,000 clones listed, approximately 87% were seen once. This specimen was CD4+ or CD8+ T cells sorted from blood, taken in a trial of the OX40 agonist ivuxolimab. The receptors here all came from an adult with an advanced solid tumor such as melanoma, head and neck, liver or kidney cancer.

This clone was picked up a small number of times. V gene TRBV6-5 combines with J gene TRBJ2-5, with 9 positions matching TRBD2. The CDR3 spans 13 residues. In germline, CDR1 is MNHEY, CDR2 SVGAGI. Losses at the gene ends were 6 bases for V and 5 bases for J; bases not matched to a gene: 4. The CDR3 here is CASRGTSTETQYF. CDR3 nucleotide sequence: TGTGCCAGCAGAGGGACTAGCACGGAGACCCAGTACTTC.

The chain has TRBV28 and TRBJ2-3; no firm D call. The CDR3 totals 13 residues. CDR1 and CDR2 (germline): MDHEN, SYDVKM. Trimming cost V 3 bases and J 4 bases, with 8 bases left between them. CDR3 bases: TGTGCCAGCAGTTTCTCCTTCCCAGATACGCAGTATTTT. Its protein product is CASSFSFPDTQYF.

The chain uses TRBV5-1 and TRBJ1-1; D might be TRBD1 (5 bases). CDR3 length equals 14 residues. Per germline, CDR1 SGHRS and CDR2 YFSETQ. Trimming took 0 bases from V and 4 from J, leaving 10 bases between them. This CDR3 is CASSLESGLTEAFF. CDR3 sequence (DNA): TGCGCCAGCAGCTTGGAATCGGGGCTCACTGAAGCTTTCTTT. Complete variable domain (other parts from reference TRBV5-1 and TRBJ1-1): KAGVTQTPRYLIKTRGQQVTLSCSPISGHRSVSWYQQTPGQGLQFLFEYFSETQRNKGNFPGRFSGRQFSNSRSEMNVSTLELGDSALYLCASSLESGLTEAFFGQGTRLTVV.

The chain couples TRBV7-2 to TRBJ2-1; D ambiguous. The CDR3 loop spans 19 amino acids. V lost 3 bases, J lost 0 bases, and 21 bases lay in between. Germline loops: CDR1 SGHTA, CDR2 FQGNSA. CDR3 region: CASSFPPLGRSHSYNEQFF. CDR3 DNA sequence: TGTGCCAGCAGCTTCCCTCCCCTAGGGCGGTCTCACTCCTACAATGAGCAGTTCTTC.

This chain links TRBV6-6 with TRBJ2-7, with D hard to call. Germline CDR1 MNHNY, CDR2 SVGAGI (reference sequence). The CDR3 sequence is 15 residues long. Trimming removed 2 bases at V and 3 bases at J, with 14 bases between. The chain's CDR3 is CASSYGSPSGYEQYV. CDR3 nucleotides: TGTGCCAGCAGTTACGGGTCTCCATCAGGCTACGAGCAGTACGTC.

V is TRBV19 and J is TRBJ2-4; 10 positions agree with TRBD2. Germline CDR1 reads LNHDA; CDR2 reads SQIVND (reference sequence). Trimming took 5 bases from V and 8 from J; bases not matched to a gene: 6. The CDR3 contains 14 residues. In DNA, the CDR3 is TGTGCCAGTAGTTCAGCGGGAGGGCGTGACATTCAGTACTTC. Amino acid sequence: CASSSAGGRDIQYF. The full variable domain, its missing parts supplied by reference TRBV19 and TRBJ2-4, is DGGITQSPKYLFRKEGQNVTLSCEQNLNHDAMYWYRQDPGQGLRLIYYSQIVNDFQKGDIAEGYSVSREKKESFPLTVTSAQKNPTAFYLCASSSAGGRDIQYFGAGTRLSVL.

V is TRBV21-1 and J is TRBJ2-3; the D call TRBD2 from the table was never checked on the DNA. TRBV21-1 is described as a pseudogene. CDR3 length: 16 residues. Here the CDR3 DNA reads TGTGCCAGCAGCAAAGGGACTAGCGGGGGAAGGGATACGCAGTATTTT. It translates to CASSKGTSGGRDTQYF.

The CDR3: CASSLGTGMVDEQFF. In nucleotides, the CDR3 is TGTGCCAGCAGCTTAGGTACAGGAATGGTCGATGAGCAGTTCTTC. The chain links TRBV7-9 to TRBJ2-1, with D tentatively TRBD1 (5 bases). V shed 1 base and J shed 8 bases, with 15 bases lying between them. The CDR3 extends over 15 amino acids. Germline V gene lookup returns CDR1 SEHNR and CDR2 FQNEAQ (reference sequence).

The V and J genes are TRBV14 and TRBJ2-3; D remains ambiguous. Germline V gene data show CDR1 as SGHDN and CDR2 as FVKESK. V was trimmed by 4 bases and J by 8 bases, leaving 13 bases between them. The CDR3 is made up of 13 amino acids. The CDR3 DNA follows: TGTGCCAGCAGCCCCTCGTCCCTGGCTACGCAGTATTTT. Encoded protein: CASSPSSLATQYF.

The genes are TRBV5-5 and TRBJ2-2, with a weak D call TRBD1 (6 bases). V was shortened by 2 bases and J by 5 bases, with 13 bases between the two germline ends. The CDR3 totals 15 residues. Germline loops: CDR1 SGHKS, CDR2 YYEKEE (reference sequence). CDR3: CASSFWGRLTGELFF. The CDR3 coding sequence is TGTGCCAGCAGCTTTTGGGGGCGCTTAACCGGGGAGCTGTTTTTT.

The chain has TRBV2 and TRBJ2-2; weak D call: TRBD1 (6 bases). V was trimmed by 7 bases and J by 6 bases, leaving 18 bases between them. The CDR3 consists of 15 residues. CDR1 is SNHLY, CDR2 FYNNEI, per germline. CDR3 protein: CASKSRTVSAGELFF. The CDR3 DNA reads as TGTGCCAGCAAATCGCGGACAGTGTCCGCCGGGGAGCTGTTTTTT.

The chain recombines TRBV9 with TRBJ2-3; 7 bases map to TRBD2. Germline lookup yields CDR1 SGDLS and CDR2 YYNGEE. After removal of 3 bases from V and 3 bases from J, the junction contained 7 bases not matched to a gene. The CDR3 extends over 15 amino acids. The CDR3 coding sequence is TGTGCCAGCAGCGCTAGCGGAGGGATAACAGATACGCAGTATTTT. Residues: CASSASGGITDTQYF.

The chain employs TRBV4-1 and TRBJ1-4; 12 nucleotides align to TRBD1. In germline, CDR1 is MGHRA, CDR2 YSYEKL. The CDR3 is 17 residues long. Germline trimming cut 4 bases from V and 7 bases from J; bases unmatched to any gene: 10. The CDR3 DNA reads as TGCGCCAGCAGCCCGGGGACAGGGGGCCTAACTGGTGAAAAACTGTTTTTT. Amino acids: CASSPGTGGLTGEKLFF.

This clone was found a few times. The V call is TRBV10-1, the J call TRBJ2-1; 9 bases align to TRBD1. The CDR3 sequence is 16 residues long. CDR1 and CDR2 from the germline V gene are WNHNN and SYGVQD (reference sequence). Trimming cost V 4 bases and J 6 bases; bases outside gene matches: 10. CDR3 sequence: CASSAQPGQGINEQFF. The CDR3 region has the DNA TGCGCCAGCAGTGCACAACCGGGACAGGGAATCAATGAGCAGTTCTTC.

CDR3 amino acids: CSAPQDYEQYV. Here the CDR3 DNA reads TGCAGTGCTCCACAGGACTACGAGCAGTACGTC. This sequence joins TRBV20-1 and TRBJ2-7, with D possibly matching TRBD1 (5 bases). The V end lost 5 bases, the J end lost 3 bases, and 8 bases lay between the germline ends. Germline lookup yields CDR1 DFQATT and CDR2 SNEGSKA (reference sequence). The CDR3 is made up of 11 amino acids.

The count of this clone is one. In the same sample, other DNA sequences code for this CDR3. This chain joins TRBV18 and TRBJ2-5; D unresolved. The CDR3 contains 14 residues. CDR1 and CDR2 from the germline V gene are KGHSH and LQKENI. Trimming removed 0 bases from V and 1 base from J, with 6 bases in between. CDR3 residues: CASSPPNSQETQYF. CDR3 DNA: TGTGCCAGCTCACCACCCAATTCCCAAGAGACCCAGTACTTC. Variable domain in full (rest from reference TRBV18 and TRBJ2-5): NAGVMQNPRHLVRRRGQEARLRCSPMKGHSHVYWYRQLPEEGLKFMVYLQKENIIDESGMPKERFSAEFPKEGPSILRIQQVVRGDSAAYFCASSPPNSQETQYFGPGTRLLVL.

The chain is built from TRBV7-6 and TRBJ2-7, with D possibly being TRBD2 (6 bases). Germline V gene lookup returns CDR1 SGHVS and CDR2 FNYEAQ. The CDR3 loop spans 17 amino acids. The germline V and J ends were trimmed by 2 bases and 7 bases, with 24 bases remaining between them. The CDR3 nucleotides read TGTGCCAGCAGCTTATTGGTCCATAGCGGAGGGACCCTAGAGCAGTACTTC. This encodes CASSLLVHSGGTLEQYF.

The chain employs TRBV6-5 and TRBJ1-1; D is perhaps TRBD1 (5 bases). The ends were cut back, 5 bases at V and 6 bases at J, with 10 bases in the middle. CDR3 length: 12 amino acids. CDR1 and CDR2 from the germline V gene are MNHEY and SVGAGI. CDR3 sequence reads: CASSPGFPEAFF. The CDR3, as DNA: TGTGCCAGCAGTCCAGGGTTCCCTGAAGCTTTCTTT.

V usage is TRBV6-5 and J usage is TRBJ2-7; tentatively, D is TRBD1 (6 bases). The CDR3 spans 13 residues. V was pared by 6 bases and J by 6 bases, with 15 bases between. CDR1 and CDR2 from the germline V gene are MNHEY and SVGAGI. CDR3 nucleotides: TGTGCCAGCAGAGTTAGGGGGTCGGGCGAGCAGTACTTC. As protein: CASRVRGSGEQYF.

This clone is deemed medium-sized. The rearrangement joins TRBV5-8 to TRBJ2-7; D call uncertain. This CDR3 is 14 amino acids long. Trimming cost V 0 bases and J 2 bases, with 9 bases left between them. Germline CDR1 SGHTS, CDR2 YDEGEE. The CDR3 sequence: CASSLGPPPYEQYF. The CDR3 region has the DNA TGTGCCAGCAGCTTGGGACCTCCTCCCTACGAGCAGTACTTC.